The present TCR beta chain was sequenced within a study of T cells after yellow fever vaccination (dated by TCRdb to the late 2010s). The study in broad terms: The SMART-Seq v4 Ultra Low Input RNA kit was used to prepare libraries from fractions with low cell numbers. To follow T-cell clones before and after both primary and booster YFV17D yellow fever vaccination, bulk TCR alpha and beta repertoires underwent longitudinal sequencing. Two healthy male donors, one aged 18 to 30 and one aged 30 to 40 years, were included in the cohort. Bulk PBMC replicates and cell subsets were isolated from blood drawn at multiple timepoints before and after both primary and secondary immunization.

Reading the label with the study, this specimen's treatment or condition is: live attenuated yellow fever vaccine strain. At each blood-draw timepoint, two biological replicates of bulk PBMCs were obtained. PBMCs were isolated from peripheral blood using a standard Ficoll-Paque protocol. RNA was extracted with TriZol from bulk PBMCs, CD4 and CD8 fractions, and dextramer-positive and dextramer-negative fractions. This clonotype appeared many times. This clone's antigen is unknown. Base-call qualities are not available, and no considerably larger clone is one nucleotide away. The sequencer was an Illumina NovaSeq 6000. TCR cDNA was made using 5'RACE template switching, a step that added a universal primer site and unique molecular identifiers. Priming of cDNA synthesis was performed from both the TCR alpha and TCR beta constant segments. Library amplification involved two PCR steps, and the second step added sample barcodes and sequencing adapters. Sequencing of libraries was performed on Illumina HiSeq 2500 (2x100 bp) or NovaSeq (2x150 bp). The study's own analysis went as follows. Demultiplexing of reads and collapsing into UMI consensus sequences were performed with MIGEC, and V(D)J alignment was carried out with MiXCR. Clonotypes responding to the vaccine were identified with edgeR on replicate PBMC samples, with the criteria of FDR below 0.01 and a log2 fold change above 5 up to day 15. CD4 or CD8 identity was assigned to each bulk clonotype according to whether the clonotype was present at higher abundance in the sequenced CD4 repertoire or the sequenced CD8 repertoire. TCRdb cleaned the public reads at Q25 with fastp, built clones with MiXCR and kept in-frame beta chains. Rows are combined by CDR3 protein, so each entry shows the most common genes and DNA. TCRdb assigned the V and J calls; the authors' analysis was not used. The sample table contains about 320,000 distinct CDR3 sequences; only one count was recorded for 4% to 5.5% of them. 19% of the sample belongs to the ten largest clones.

Broader findings and caveats from the paper: The study included only a couple of donors, which limits how far the findings can be generalized. A small share of clonotypes was detected in both CD4 and CD8 compartments, with the overlap likely arising from convergent recombination. Compared with the primary T-cell response, the secondary T-cell response was weaker but faster, peaking on day 5 rather than day 15. After the booster, most of the clones that had expanded following primary vaccination were detected again (almost 98% of CD4 and more than 85% of CD8), which suggests that memory was broadly maintained. Computational filtering was required because FACS-sorted repertoires could contain abundant contaminating clonotypes from the bulk population.

The CDR3 numbers 17 residues from cysteine through phenylalanine. The CDR3 DNA has 51 bases and is translated from base 1. Germline trimming amounts to 3 bases on V and 5 bases on J, with 13 as the count of junction bases outside the gene matches. CDR1 and CDR2, per the germline V gene, are LGHNA and YSLEER. Recombination joined TRBV4-3 with TRBJ2-5; TRBD1 lines up with 9 middle nucleotides. The TCR originated in a man between 18 and 29 years old who received the YFV17D yellow fever vaccine. The sequenced sample was PBMCs, obtained 15 days after the yellow fever booster vaccination. CDR3 loop: CASSQVPWGQGRETQYF. The bases read TGCGCCAGCAGCCAGGTTCCTTGGGGACAGGGTAGGGAGACCCAGTACTTC.